What follows are 25 T cell receptor beta chains derived from one specimen sequenced in a study of patients with pleural tuberculosis. TCRdb re-derived calls from the reads in MiXCR, one entry per CDR3 protein. The table lists almost 30,000 distinct CDR3 sequences, about 20% of them singletons, with about 3.5% in the top ten. Sequences were obtained from peripheral blood. The receptors originated from a human donor with pleural tuberculosis.

By its share, this clonotype is medium-sized. This chain links TRBV27 with TRBJ2-7; D unclear. V dropped 6 bases and J dropped 0 bases, with 3 bases sitting between them. Germline V gene data show CDR1 as MNHEY and CDR2 as SMNVEV (reference sequence). The CDR3 length is 11 residues. Written as DNA, the CDR3 is TGTGCCAGCAGCTCCTCCTACGAGCAGTACTTC. Protein sequence: CASSSSYEQYF.

This clonotype was counted ten times or more. This sequence joins TRBV27 and TRBJ1-2, with unresolved D. CDR1 is MNHEY, CDR2 SMNVEV, per germline (reference sequence). V was pared by 6 bases and J by 3 bases, with 11 bases between. The CDR3 extends over 13 amino acids. The CDR3 bases are TGTGCCAGCAGGAGACGGAATGACTATGGCTACACCTTC. It specifies CASRRRNDYGYTF.

This clonotype appeared many times. This chain uses TRBV7-9 with TRBJ1-1, with unresolved D. This CDR3 has 14 amino acids. Trimming removed 6 bases at V and 3 bases at J, with 14 bases between. The V gene's germline CDR1 is SEHNR and CDR2 FQNEAQ (reference sequence). The DNA for the CDR3 is TGTGCCAGCAGTTCCACGAGGGCCTACACTGAAGCTTTCTTT. This encodes CASSSTRAYTEAFF.

Relative to its sample, this clonotype is medium-sized. J is TRBJ1-1 and V is TRBV6-1; 8 nucleotides match TRBD1. CDR1 is MNHNS, CDR2 SASEGT, per germline. Unmatched junction bases numbered 11, after V lost 4 bases and J lost 10 bases. The CDR3 consists of 14 residues. The CDR3 DNA reads TGTGCCAGCAGTGCCCCAGACAGGGGCCTACGAGCTTTCTTT. The encoded protein is CASSAPDRGLRAFF.

This clonotype was counted at least ten times. At one of its ends the junction is not consistent with the germline gene, which may arise from a read error. The gene calls are TRBV7-2 and TRBJ1-5, with 7 bases that match TRBD1. The CDR3 totals 13 residues. Germline V CDR1 and CDR2: SGHTA, FQGNSA. DNA of the CDR3: TGTGCCAGCAGTTTAGACAGGGTTCAGCCCCAGCATTTT. Encoded protein: CASSLDRVQPQHF. Complete variable domain (other parts from reference TRBV7-2 and TRBJ1-5): GAGVSQSPSNKVTEKGKDVELRCDPISGHTALYWYRQSLGQGLEFLIYFQGNSAPDKSGLPSDRFSAERTGGSVSTLTIQRTQQEDSAVYLCASSLDRVQPQHFGDGTRLSIL.

This clonotype was recorded many times. The V call is TRBV12-3 or TRBV12-4, the J call TRBJ2-7; possibly TRBD1 for D (6 bases). Trimming took 8 bases from V and 6 from J, leaving 11 bases between them. This CDR3 contains 11 residues. CDR3 sequence reads: CASRMGAEQYF. DNA for the CDR3: TGTGCCAGCCGAATGGGGGCCGAGCAGTACTTC.

The rearrangement joins TRBV7-9 to TRBJ2-5; no reliable D call. Germline V lookup: CDR1 SEHNR, CDR2 FQNEAQ (reference sequence). The V and J ends lost 8 bases and 0 bases respectively, with 10 bases between them. The CDR3 has 13 amino acids. This chain's CDR3 is CASHGRNQETQYF. The CDR3, as DNA: TGTGCCAGCCATGGGCGGAACCAAGAGACCCAGTACTTC.

In its sample, this clonotype is medium-sized (0.01 to 0.1%). The V call is TRBV27, the J call TRBJ2-3; perhaps TRBD1 as D (6 bases). CDR1 and CDR2 (germline): MNHEY, SMNVEV (reference sequence). The V end was cut by 8 bases, the J end by 1 base, with 10 bases between. The CDR3 length is 13 residues. The CDR3 loop reads CASRTARTDTQYF. CDR3 nucleotides: TGTGCCAGCCGGACAGCCCGCACAGATACGCAGTATTTT.

As concerns this clonotype: Its ends do not fully match the called genes, so a read error is possible. The chain has TRBV19 and TRBJ1-1, with D unclear. CDR3 length: 15 residues. CDR1 and CDR2 from the germline V gene are LNHDA and SQIVND (reference sequence). CDR3 DNA sequence: TGTTCCAGTATTATAGTATACGGAAAGAACACTGAAGCTTTCTTT. Protein: CSSIIVYGKNTEAFF.

By sample fraction, this clonotype is medium-sized. The chain carries TRBV6-2 or TRBV6-3 and TRBJ1-1; D may be TRBD1 (6 bases). Deletions cut 5 bases from V and 12 bases from J, with 19 bases between. CDR1 is MNHEY and CDR2 is SVGEGT in the germline V gene. This CDR3 has 13 residues. The CDR3 protein is CASSPRDNLITFF. The CDR3 DNA reads as TGTGCCAGCAGTCCCCGGGACAATTTGATAACTTTCTTT.

The V call is TRBV24-1, the J call TRBJ2-3; perhaps TRBD2 as D (6 bases). The CDR3 length is 15 residues. The V gene's germline CDR1 is KGHDR and CDR2 SFDVKD. CDR3 in DNA: TGTGTCGCCAGTGATCGGAGGGAAGGCGCAGATACGCAGTATTTT. Its protein product is CVASDRREGADTQYF.

This clonotype occurred a few times. Being one base from a much bigger clone, this may be a read error. The genes are TRBV4-2 and TRBJ1-2; D is possibly TRBD1 (5 bases). The CDR3 length is 14 residues. The germline V gene has CDR1 LGHNA and CDR2 YNFKEQ. The CDR3 region is CASSPGRINYGYAF. Here the CDR3 DNA reads TGTGCCAGCAGCCCGGGACGGATTAACTATGGCTACGCCTTC.

Only one count was recorded for this clonotype. The rearrangement uses TRBV30 and TRBJ2-7, with a tentative D call TRBD1 (7 bases). Germline values: CDR1 GTSNPN, CDR2 SVGIG (reference sequence). V was shortened by 2 bases and J by 8 bases, with 25 bases between the two germline ends. The CDR3 consists of 16 residues. DNA for the CDR3: TGTGCCTGGAGTTCCCCTCCAGGGGGGAGCGTTAGTAAGCAGTACTTC. It codes for CAWSSPPGGSVSKQYF.

The V and J genes are TRBV30 and TRBJ2-3; 7 positions match TRBD2. CDR1 is GTSNPN and CDR2 is SVGIG in the germline V gene (reference sequence). Trimming took 5 bases from V and 3 from J; bases not matched to a gene: 5. The CDR3 extends over 13 amino acids. The CDR3 DNA reads TGTGCCTGGGCCGGACTAGTAACAGATACGCAGTATTTT. Translation: CAWAGLVTDTQYF.

A word on this clonotype: The conserved phenylalanine or tryptophan is not found at the CDR3 terminus, so this likely reflects a read error. V is TRBV3-1 and J is TRBJ2-1; D might be TRBD2 (6 bases). From germline, CDR1 is LGHDT and CDR2 YNNKEL (reference sequence). This CDR3 contains 15 residues. CDR3 amino acids: CASSQVAGTYSEQFC. The CDR3 region has the DNA TGTGCCAGCAGCCAAGTGGCAGGGACTTACAGTGAGCAGTTCTGC.

The genes are TRBV6-5 and TRBJ2-6, with D unclear. Trimming pared 0 bases from V and 0 bases from J, leaving 6 bases between. Germline CDR1 reads MNHEY; CDR2 reads SVGAGI. This CDR3 has 16 amino acids. The CDR3 here is CASSYSIGSGANVLTF. In DNA form, the CDR3 reads TGTGCCAGCAGTTACTCGATCGGCTCTGGGGCCAACGTCCTGACTTTC.

This clonotype was detected ten times or more. The chain couples TRBV5-4 to TRBJ1-6; 9 positions agree with TRBD1. Germline trimming cut 4 bases from V and 9 bases from J; bases unmatched to any gene: 11. From germline, CDR1 is SGHNT and CDR2 YYREEE (reference sequence). The CDR3 sequence is 16 residues long. The DNA for the CDR3 is TGTGCCAGCAGCACACGGACAGGGGCAAGGGTTTCACCCCTCCACTTT. Translated, it gives CASSTRTGARVSPLHF.

This clonotype was seen ten or more times. The chain combines TRBV28 with TRBJ1-4; D possibly corresponds to TRBD1 (6 bases). Trimming took off 3 bases at V and 1 base at J, with 12 bases between the two ends. Germline CDR1 reads MDHEN; CDR2 reads SYDVKM. The CDR3 is 16 residues long. CDR3 region: CASSLGRGRTNEKLFF. CDR3 in DNA: TGTGCCAGCAGTTTGGGCAGGGGAAGAACTAATGAAAAACTGTTTTTT.

On this clonotype itself: Possible read error: a much larger clone is one base away. The chain carries TRBV7-2 and TRBJ2-7; 9 positions match TRBD2. Germline trimming cut 11 bases from V and 2 bases from J; bases unmatched to any gene: 7. The CDR3 totals 13 residues. Germline loops: CDR1 SGHTA, CDR2 FQGNSA. In DNA, the CDR3 is TGTGCCGGCCGTAGCGGGGGTACCTACGAGCAGTACTTC. The encoded protein is CAGRSGGTYEQYF.

This clonotype was recorded at least ten times. V usage is TRBV28 and J usage is TRBJ2-7; 7 nucleotides match TRBD1. The CDR3 runs to 14 residues. V gave up 7 bases and J gave up 2 bases; unmatched junction bases: 8. Germline lookup yields CDR1 MDHEN and CDR2 SYDVKM. The DNA for the CDR3 is TGTGCCAGCATCTCCCGACAGGGCGCCTACGAGCAGTACTTC. This codes for CASISRQGAYEQYF.

Remarks on this clonotype: A much larger clonotype is one base distant, so this may be a read error. This chain uses TRBV4-1 with TRBJ2-5; 9 nucleotides align to TRBD2. Germline CDR1 is MGHRA and CDR2 is YSYEKL. CDR3 size: 17 residues. In DNA, the CDR3 is TGCGCCAGCAGCCAAGATGGGCTAGCGGGGACCCAAAAGACCCAGTACTTC. Protein product: CASSQDGLAGTQKTQYF.

This clonotype was recorded many times. The chain couples TRBV4-1 to TRBJ1-1; D is perhaps TRBD1 (5 bases). This CDR3 comprises 15 residues. Trimming left V 4 bases short and J 5 bases short, with 17 bases between. Germline CDR1 and CDR2: MGHRA and YSYEKL. This CDR3 is CASSLLGGTRTEAFF. The DNA for the CDR3 is TGCGCCAGCAGCCTCCTGGGGGGAACTAGGACTGAAGCTTTCTTT.

Within the sample, this clonotype is medium-sized. The rearrangement links TRBV28 to TRBJ1-1, with D possibly TRBD1 on 5 matching bases. Germline lookup yields CDR1 MDHEN and CDR2 SYDVKM. This CDR3 has 18 residues. V was pared by 2 bases and J by 0 bases, with 19 bases between. In nucleotides, the CDR3 is TGTGCCAGCAGTTTAAAGTTGGGGACCCCGAAAATGAACACTGAAGCTTTCTTT. This translates into CASSLKLGTPKMNTEAFF.

The chain uses TRBV5-6 and TRBJ1-5; D unclear. Germline V gives CDR1 SGHDT, CDR2 YYEEEE. CDR3 length: 16 residues. V gave up 4 bases and J gave up 0 bases, with 14 bases separating them. CDR3 region: CASSPWTDYSNQPQHF. The CDR3 nucleotides read TGTGCCAGCAGCCCCTGGACGGATTATAGCAATCAGCCCCAGCATTTT.

As concerns this clonotype: A read error may produce the germline difference seen at one junction end. The chain employs TRBV20-1 and TRBJ2-3; no reliable D call. CDR1 and CDR2 from the germline V gene are DFQATT and SNEGSKA (reference sequence). There are 13 residues in the CDR3. The CDR3 protein is CIAVLTGPGTQYF. DNA for the CDR3: TGCATTGCTGTCCTAACTGGGCCAGGTACGCAGTATTTT.